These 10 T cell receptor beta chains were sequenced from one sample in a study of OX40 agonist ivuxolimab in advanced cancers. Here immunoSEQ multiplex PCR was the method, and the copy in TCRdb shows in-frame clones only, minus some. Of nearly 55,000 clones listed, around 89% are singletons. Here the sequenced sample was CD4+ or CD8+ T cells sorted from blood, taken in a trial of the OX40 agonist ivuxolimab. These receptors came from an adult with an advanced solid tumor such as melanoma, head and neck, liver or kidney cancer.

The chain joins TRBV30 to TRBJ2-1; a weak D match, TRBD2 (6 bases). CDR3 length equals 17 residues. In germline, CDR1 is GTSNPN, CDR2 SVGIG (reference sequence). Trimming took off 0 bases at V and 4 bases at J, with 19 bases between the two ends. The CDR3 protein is CAWSVTNGGTNYNEQFF. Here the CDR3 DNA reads TGTGCCTGGAGTGTAACCAACGGGGGAACGAATTACAATGAGCAGTTCTTC.

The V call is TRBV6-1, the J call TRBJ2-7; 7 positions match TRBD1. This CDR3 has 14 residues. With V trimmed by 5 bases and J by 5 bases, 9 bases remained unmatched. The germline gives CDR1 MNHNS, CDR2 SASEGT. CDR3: CASSPQTGTNEQYF. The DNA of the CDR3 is TGTGCCAGCAGTCCCCAGACAGGGACCAACGAGCAGTACTTC.

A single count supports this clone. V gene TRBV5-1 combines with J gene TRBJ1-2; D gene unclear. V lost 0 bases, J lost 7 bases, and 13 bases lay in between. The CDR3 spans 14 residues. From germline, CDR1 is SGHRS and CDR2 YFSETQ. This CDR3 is CASSLASRVAGYTF. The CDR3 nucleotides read TGCGCCAGCAGCTTGGCCTCTCGGGTAGCTGGCTACACCTTC.

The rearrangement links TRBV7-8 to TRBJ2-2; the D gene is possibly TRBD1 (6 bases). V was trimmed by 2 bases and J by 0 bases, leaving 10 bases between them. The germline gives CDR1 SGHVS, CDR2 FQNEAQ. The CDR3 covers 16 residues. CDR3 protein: CASSLSNRANTGELFF. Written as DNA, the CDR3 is TGTGCCAGCAGCTTATCTAACAGGGCGAACACCGGGGAGCTGTTTTTT.

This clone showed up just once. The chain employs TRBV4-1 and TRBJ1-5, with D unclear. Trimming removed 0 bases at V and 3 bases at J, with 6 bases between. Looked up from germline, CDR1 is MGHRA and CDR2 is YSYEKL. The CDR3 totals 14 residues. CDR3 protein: CASSQDTPNQPQHF. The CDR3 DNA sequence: TGCGCCAGCAGCCAAGACACACCCAATCAGCCCCAGCATTTT.

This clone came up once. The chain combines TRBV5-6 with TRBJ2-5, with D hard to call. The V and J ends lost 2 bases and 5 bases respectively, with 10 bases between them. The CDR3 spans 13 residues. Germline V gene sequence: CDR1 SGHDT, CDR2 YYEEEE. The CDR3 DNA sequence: TGTGCCAGCAGCTTTGGCAGGACGGAGACCCAGTACTTC. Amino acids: CASSFGRTETQYF.

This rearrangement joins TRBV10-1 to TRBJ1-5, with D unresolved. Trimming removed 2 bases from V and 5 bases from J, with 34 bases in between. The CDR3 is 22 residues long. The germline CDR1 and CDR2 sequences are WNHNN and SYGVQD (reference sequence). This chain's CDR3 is CASSEGVGVCGSREDVDQPQHF. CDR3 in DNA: TGCGCCAGCAGTGAGGGGGTCGGTGTCTGCGGGTCCCGGGAAGATGTGGATCAGCCCCAGCATTTT.

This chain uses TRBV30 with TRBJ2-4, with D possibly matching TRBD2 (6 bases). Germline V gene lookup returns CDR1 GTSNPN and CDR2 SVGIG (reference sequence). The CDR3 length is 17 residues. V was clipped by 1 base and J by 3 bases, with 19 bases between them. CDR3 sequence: CAWSDLSGDYLKNIQYF. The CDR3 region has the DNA TGTGCCTGGAGTGACCTCTCGGGGGATTACCTCAAAAACATTCAGTACTTC.

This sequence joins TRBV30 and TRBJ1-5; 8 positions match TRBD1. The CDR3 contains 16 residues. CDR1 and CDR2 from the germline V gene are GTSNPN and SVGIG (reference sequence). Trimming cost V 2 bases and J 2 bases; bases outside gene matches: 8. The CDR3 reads CAWSHKQGDRNQPQHF. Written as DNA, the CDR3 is TGTGCCTGGAGTCATAAACAGGGGGATCGCAATCAGCCCCAGCATTTT.

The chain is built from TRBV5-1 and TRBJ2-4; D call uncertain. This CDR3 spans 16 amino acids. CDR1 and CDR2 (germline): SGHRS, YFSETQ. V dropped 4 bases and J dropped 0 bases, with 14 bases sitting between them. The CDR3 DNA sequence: TGCGCCAGCAGCCCTAGTAGTATCTTAGCCAAAAACATTCAGTACTTC. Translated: CASSPSSILAKNIQYF.